These 15 T cell receptor beta chains were all obtained from the same sample, sequenced in a study of T cell responses to AZD1222 COVID-19 vaccine. Profiling relied on immunoSEQ multiplex PCR, and the TCRdb table lists in-frame clones only, not all of them. The data show 250,000 or so clones, 80% to 95% seen once. The source was peripheral blood, collected on day 0 of AZD1222 vaccination. These receptors were collected from an adult in good health.

V and J are TRBV3-1 (or the pseudogene TRBV3-2) and TRBJ1-2; maybe TRBD1 (5 bases). This CDR3 is built from 13 residues. CDR1 and CDR2 from the germline V gene are LGHDT and YNNKEL (reference sequence). The V end was cut by 1 base, the J end by 8 bases, with 11 bases between. The CDR3 sequence: CASSQGMGEGYTF. The CDR3 DNA sequence: TGTGCCAGCAGCCAAGGGATGGGGGAGGGCTACACCTTC.

The V call is TRBV4-1, the J call TRBJ2-3, with no clear D. The CDR3 is 17 amino acids. Germline values: CDR1 MGHRA, CDR2 YSYEKL. Trimming stripped 3 bases from V and 2 bases from J, with 18 bases between. The CDR3 loop is CASSQVLREAYTDTQYF. DNA of the CDR3: TGCGCCAGCAGCCAGGTACTTAGGGAAGCCTACACAGATACGCAGTATTTT.

The J gene is TRBJ1-3, the V gene TRBV11-2, with TRBD1 as a possible D gene (5 bases). The CDR3 sequence is 14 residues long. From germline, CDR1 is SGHAT and CDR2 FQNNGV. The V end was cut by 5 bases, the J end by 8 bases, with 16 bases between. The DNA for the CDR3 is TGTGCCAGCAGCGCTCGGGACCGCGGGGACACCATATATTTT. Translated: CASSARDRGDTIYF. Looking up the rest from reference TRBV11-2 and TRBJ1-3 gives the full variable domain: EAGVAQSPRYKIIEKRQSVAFWCNPISGHATLYWYQQILGQGPKLLIQFQNNGVVDDSQLPKDRFSAERLKGVDSTLKIQPAKLEDSAVYLCASSARDRGDTIYFGEGSWLTVV.

On this clone: One end of the junction varies from germline; a read error may be responsible. The chain recombines TRBV12-3 or TRBV12-4 with TRBJ1-1; 7 bases align to TRBD1. CDR3 size: 11 residues. CDR3 protein: CASRGPSGQTF. As DNA, the CDR3 is TGTGCCAGCAGAGGGCCTTCGGGACAGACTTTT.

The J gene is TRBJ2-4, the V gene TRBV7-9, with D possibly matching TRBD2 (5 bases). The CDR3 runs to 16 residues. V was cut by 5 bases and J by 0 bases, with 14 bases left in between. The germline CDR1 and CDR2 sequences are SEHNR and FQNEAQ (reference sequence). The CDR3 loop reads CASSPERAPAKNIQYF. The CDR3 DNA reads TGTGCCAGCAGCCCGGAGAGGGCTCCAGCCAAAAACATTCAGTACTTC.

CDR3: CASSFGLFNSPLHF. The CDR3 DNA sequence: TGTGCCAGCAGTTTTGGGCTGTTCAATTCACCCCTCCACTTT. V gene TRBV27 combines with J gene TRBJ1-6; D is unresolved. V lost 3 bases and J lost 7, with 10 bases in between. Germline V gives CDR1 MNHEY, CDR2 SMNVEV (reference sequence). This CDR3 region has 14 residues.

This chain links TRBV28 with TRBJ2-7, with a weak D call TRBD2 (7 bases). From germline, CDR1 is MDHEN and CDR2 SYDVKM. Trimming pared 10 bases from V and 5 bases from J, leaving 12 bases between. CDR3 length: 11 residues. CDR3 in DNA: TGTGCCATCCGGGGGGCCCACGAGCAGTACTTC. Its protein product is CAIRGAHEQYF.

V and J are TRBV7-9 and TRBJ2-7; 7 bases fit TRBD2. V shed 1 base, J shed 5 bases, and the junction held 14 bases outside the gene matches. The CDR3 extends over 17 amino acids. The V gene's germline CDR1 is SEHNR and CDR2 FQNEAQ (reference sequence). DNA for the CDR3: TGTGCCAGCAGCTTAGAGAGGACCCGGGGGGTTTGGAACGAGCAGTACTTC. Amino acids: CASSLERTRGVWNEQYF.

The chain employs TRBV4-1 and TRBJ1-4; D is unresolved. CDR1 is MGHRA, CDR2 YSYEKL, per germline. Trimming pared 4 bases from V and 12 bases from J, leaving 12 bases between. This CDR3 comprises 12 residues. The CDR3 spells CASSLHLGELFF. The CDR3 DNA reads as TGCGCCAGCAGCCTTCATCTGGGCGAACTGTTTTTT.

The rearrangement links TRBV4-1 to TRBJ2-7; TRBD1 aligns across 11 bases. Germline assignment: CDR1 MGHRA and CDR2 YSYEKL. J was trimmed by 6 bases and V by 1 base; bases with no gene match: 5. The CDR3 runs 15 residues. CDR3 in DNA: TGCGCCAGCAGCCAAGGGGGACAGGGGGTTTTCGAGCAGTACTTC. It translates to CASSQGGQGVFEQYF.

The V call is TRBV3-1 (or the pseudogene TRBV3-2), the J call TRBJ1-2; D not certain. The ends were cut back, 4 bases at V and 5 bases at J, with 11 bases in the middle. The CDR3 is 13 residues long. Germline loops: CDR1 LGHDT, CDR2 YNNKEL (reference sequence). CDR3 in DNA: TGTGCCAGCAGCCCCCACCAGACGTATGGCTACACCTTC. Translating it yields CASSPHQTYGYTF.

CDR3 nucleotide sequence: TGCGCCAGCAGCCAAGCCCCCGAGGGGTATAATGAAAAACTGTTTTTT. This encodes CASSQAPEGYNEKLFF. The rearrangement uses TRBV4-1 and TRBJ1-4; maybe TRBD1 (5 bases). Germline-derived CDR1 and CDR2 are MGHRA and YSYEKL. The V end lost 1 base, the J end lost 4 bases, and 13 bases lay between the germline ends. This CDR3 comprises 16 residues.

The genes are TRBV6-2 or TRBV6-3 and TRBJ2-1, with 7 bases fitting TRBD2. Germline V gene sequence: CDR1 MNHEY, CDR2 SVGEGT. There are 17 residues in the CDR3. J gave up 8 bases and V 0 bases, and 13 bases lay outside the gene matches. The CDR3 region is CASSYSIRSGERDEQFF. CDR3 DNA sequence: TGTGCCAGCAGTTACTCGATAAGGAGCGGGGAGCGTGATGAGCAGTTCTTC.

This chain links TRBV10-1 with TRBJ1-1; D is undetermined. Germline V gene lookup returns CDR1 WNHNN and CDR2 SYGVQD (reference sequence). The CDR3 consists of 12 residues. The ends were cut back, 0 bases at V and 9 bases at J, with 8 bases in the middle. The CDR3 DNA reads as TGCGCCAGCAGTGAGTCGATGGGGAAAGCTTTCTTT. Amino acids: CASSESMGKAFF.

The CDR3 sequence is CATSLGGFVETQYF. The CDR3 DNA is TGTGCCACCTCCCTCGGGGGCTTTGTAGAGACCCAGTACTTC. The chain has TRBV6-6 and TRBJ2-5; D tentatively reads TRBD1 or TRBD2 (6 bases each). This CDR3 is built from 14 residues. The V end was cut by 10 bases, the J end by 4 bases, with 19 bases between. CDR1 MNHNY and CDR2 SVGAGI come from the germline V gene (reference sequence).